This T cell receptor (beta chain) was found in a study of OX40 agonist ivuxolimab in advanced cancers. On the study more broadly: A male proportion of 82.7% was recorded, with mean age about 54 years and range about 23 to 90. Enrollees could have had prior anti-PD-1, anti-PD-L1 or anti-CTLA-4 therapy, which about 40% had received.

In regard to this clone: The antigen remains undetermined.

Here immunoSEQ multiplex PCR was the method, and the copy in TCRdb shows in-frame clones only, minus some. Of some 64,000 clones listed, under 95% are singletons. Germline V gene lookup returns CDR1 SGHNT and CDR2 YENEEA. V lost 5 bases and J 0 bases, leaving 23 bases between the germline ends. CDR3 length equals 18 residues. Notes on the study in general: Clones of CD4+ and CD8+ blood T cells grew by week 6 at doses of 0.1 to 3.0 mg/kg.

The clonotype originates from an adult with an advanced solid tumor such as melanoma, head and neck, liver or kidney cancer. This specimen consisted of CD4+ or CD8+ T cells sorted from blood, obtained in a trial of the OX40 agonist ivuxolimab. The chain has TRBV11-3 and TRBJ2-7; TRBD2 might be the D (6 bases). CDR3 sequence (DNA): TGTGCCAGCAGCACACCCACCAACCGGGACTGGAGCTCCTACGAGCAGTACTTC. The encoded protein is CASSTPTNRDWSSYEQYF. Supplemented by reference TRBV11-3 and TRBJ2-7, the full variable domain reads EAGVVQSPRYKIIEKKQPVAFWCNPISGHNTLYWYLQNLGQGPELLIRYENEEAVDDSQLPKDRFSAERLKGVDSTLKIQPAELGDSAVYLCASSTPTNRDWSSYEQYFGPGTRLTVT.